The 4 T cell receptor beta chains presented below share a single source sample, sequenced in a study of radiotherapy plus CTLA-4 blockade in lung cancer. Assay: immunoSEQ multiplex PCR; the TCRdb copy retains only in-frame clones and omits some. The sample lists over 60,000 clones; 80% to 90% were seen once. Sequenced here: peripheral blood, sampled from a patient treated with radiotherapy plus ipilimumab. The receptors derive from a human donor with non-small cell lung cancer that progressed on radiotherapy plus ipilimumab.

This clone was recorded a few times. The chain's CDR3 is CAQHPGGNTIYF. The CDR3 nucleotides read TGTGCCCAGCACCCTGGTGGAAACACCATATATTTT. The V call is TRBV30, the J call TRBJ1-3; no firm D call. Germline loops: CDR1 GTSNPN, CDR2 SVGIG (reference sequence). The CDR3 covers 12 residues. The V end was cut by 8 bases, the J end by 3 bases, with 11 bases between.

This rearrangement joins TRBV9 to TRBJ2-1; D call uncertain. The CDR3 sequence is 13 residues long. The germline CDR1 and CDR2 sequences are SGDLS and YYNGEE. The V end was cut by 0 bases, the J end by 5 bases, with 6 bases between. The CDR3 loop is CASSVVENNEQFF. The CDR3 region has the DNA TGTGCCAGCAGCGTAGTGGAGAACAATGAGCAGTTCTTC.

J is TRBJ2-1 and V is TRBV27; weak D call: TRBD1 (6 bases). V lost 5 bases and J 8 bases, leaving 10 bases between the germline ends. Germline CDR1 MNHEY, CDR2 SMNVEV (reference sequence). This CDR3 region has 12 residues. The CDR3: CASSTRGYEQFF. In nucleotides, the CDR3 is TGTGCCAGCAGTACCAGGGGTTATGAGCAGTTCTTC.

The CDR3 region has the DNA TGTGCCAGCAGTTTTAGGGCTAGCGGGAACGACGCCTACGAGCAGTACTTC. Its translation is CASSFRASGNDAYEQYF. This chain links TRBV27 with TRBJ2-7, with TRBD2 matching over 9 bases. Trimming removed 3 bases from V and 2 bases from J; junction bases left unmatched: 11. This CDR3 comprises 17 residues. CDR1 is MNHEY, CDR2 SMNVEV, per germline (reference sequence).